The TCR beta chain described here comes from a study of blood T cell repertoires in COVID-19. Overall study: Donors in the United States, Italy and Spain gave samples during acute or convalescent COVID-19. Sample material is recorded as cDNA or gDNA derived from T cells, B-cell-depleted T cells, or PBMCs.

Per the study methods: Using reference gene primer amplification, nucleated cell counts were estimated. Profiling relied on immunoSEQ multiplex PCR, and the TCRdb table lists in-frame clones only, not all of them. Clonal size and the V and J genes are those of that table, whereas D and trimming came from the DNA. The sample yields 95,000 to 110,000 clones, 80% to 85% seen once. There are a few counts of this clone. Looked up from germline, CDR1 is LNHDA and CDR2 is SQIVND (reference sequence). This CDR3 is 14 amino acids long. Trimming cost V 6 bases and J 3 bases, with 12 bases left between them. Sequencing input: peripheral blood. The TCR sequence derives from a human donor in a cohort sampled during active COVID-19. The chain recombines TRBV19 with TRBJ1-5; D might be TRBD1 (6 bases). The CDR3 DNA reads TGTGCCAGTAGCCCGGGACAAGCCAATCAGCCCCAGCATTTT. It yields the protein CASSPGQANQPQHF.